This T cell receptor (beta chain) was profiled in a study of human T cells and chemical hapten exposure (dated by TCRdb to the early 2020s). Some background on the complete study: For sensitization, 2% DPC in acetone was applied to a roughly 2 cm by roughly 2 cm area of upper inner arm skin. Peripheral blood TCR repertoire changes were tracked in vivo in alopecia patients during primary and secondary sensitization to the hapten diphenylcyclopropenone (DPC). The mostly female patient cohort included alopecia areata with under or over 50% scalp involvement, alopecia totalis and alopecia universalis. Libraries were pooled for sequencing, and variation in per-sample TCR yields was attributed mainly to small differences in library volumes within the pool. Blood was sampled from patients pre-sensitization (week 0) and at 2, 6 and about 24 weeks after DPC sensitization. For TCR sequencing, blood came from about 28 alopecia patients at anywhere from one to four time points (pre-sensitization, 2, 6 and 24 weeks). Patch testing on the upper back used Finn chambers containing 0.01% DPC, with scoring done after 6 days according to International Contact Dermatitis Research Group standards. Patients additionally received weekly therapeutic DPC doses to the scalp throughout the approximately 24-week study period. The research as a whole found: All patients had alopecia, a presumed autoimmune disease, so their immune response might differ from that of healthy individuals. After repeated subsampling, the strength of the expansion versus patch-test correlation and the threshold at which it became significant changed. The number of TCRs above 1 in 1000 frequency did not change with DPC sensitization; there was no evidence of global repertoire structure alterations. The number of PT1 expanded TCRs positively correlated with patch test score, significant at thresholds 8, 16 and 32 but not 4. Significantly more large CDR3 similarity clusters were formed by expanded TCRs than by pre-sensitization or healthy control sets, consistent with antigen-driven responses.

The CDR3 numbers 12 residues from cysteine through phenylalanine. Of the read, only the CDR3 DNA is kept; its 36 bases are in frame from base 1. Relative to germline, V is missing 6 bases and J is missing 3 bases, with 2 bases of the junction outside any gene match. CDR1 and CDR2 (DFQATT, SNEGSKA) derive from the germline V gene (reference sequence). Turning to this clonotype: Its antigen target is currently unknown. No base quality values were provided; no much bigger clone lies one nucleotide off.

The meaning of the sample's time point label: pre-sensitization, week 0. This specimen's treatment or condition label, per the study, means: therapeutic diphenylcyclopropenone sensitization with weekly scalp DPC. At every patch-test visit, the blood draw took place before the patch test was put on. Eligible patients were aged 18 to 70, diagnosed with alopecia, deemed suitable for DPC therapy, and excluded if pregnant. Total RNA was isolated from unfractionated whole blood collected in Tempus Blood RNA tubes. To prepare the library, RACE was applied. The sample was run on a NextSeq 500. During library preparation, unique molecular identifiers were attached to individual cDNA molecules so that TCRs could be counted in a quantitative, reproducible way. Both TCR alpha and TCR beta chains were sequenced from each blood RNA sample. From the authors' description of their analysis: The median number of TCRs per sample was 95,638, ranging from 23,224 to 690,600. V, J and CDR3 annotation of the TCR reads was performed with the Decombinator software suite. Every sample was subsampled to the same number of TCRs (28,000) for the PS versus PT1 abundance plots. TCRs were defined as expanded if absent before sensitization and observed at least eight times at the 2-week time point. The public reads were reprocessed in TCRdb via fastp at Q25 and MiXCR, keeping in-frame beta chains. Each CDR3 protein gets just one entry, which takes the most common genes and DNA from the rows behind it. The V and J calls and clone size come from TCRdb's table, not from the authors' own analysis. The sample records about 350,000 distinct CDR3 sequences, around 5.5% of which are singletons. The ten largest clones represent around 8.8% of the sample.

Rearrangement joined TRBV20-1 to TRBJ2-1, with 7 bases matching TRBD2. The TCR sequence derives from a woman younger than 35 with alopecia areata. Some clones in this sample may be carry-over from other donors' samples. Sample: whole blood, taken in connection with sensitization to the hapten diphenylcyclopropenone (DPC). The bases are TGCAGTGCCGGGACTAACTACAATGAGCAGTTCTTC. Its protein is CSAGTNYNEQFF.